Listed here are 6 T cell receptor beta chains from one sample, sequenced in a study of blood T cell repertoires in COVID-19 (dated by TCRdb to 2018 to 2021). Receptors were amplified or captured by the immunoSEQ multiplex PCR assay. TCRdb stores this immuneACCESS table with in-frame sequences only. Part of the clones is absent; in the studies checked, under half of the shortfall reflects unresolved V genes, and no reason is known for the rest. This sample holds around 340,000 clones; 80% to 90% were observed only once. The top ten hold about 4.2% of the sample. The sample was PBMCs or T cells enriched from blood (not recorded which). These receptors originate from a woman aged 40 to 50 with acute COVID-19.

The V and J genes are TRBV19 and TRBJ2-1; TRBD2 aligns across 11 bases. Trimming took 5 bases from V and 7 from J; bases not matched to a gene: 13. This CDR3 region has 17 residues. Germline CDR1 and CDR2: LNHDA and SQIVND (reference sequence). CDR3 bases: TGTGCCAGTAGTCTAGCGGGGGGCTTTTTGATTGGGAATGAGCAGTTCTTC. Its protein is CASSLAGGFLIGNEQFF.

This chain links TRBV5-1 with TRBJ1-6, with D maybe TRBD1 (5 bases). CDR3 size: 15 residues. Trimming removed 4 bases from V and 8 bases from J, with 16 bases in between. Germline V lookup: CDR1 SGHRS, CDR2 YFSETQ. The CDR3 loop is CASSRTTVTDSPLHF. The CDR3 DNA follows: TGCGCCAGCAGCCGTACGACAGTTACTGATTCACCCCTCCACTTT.

This clone has just one count. The J gene is TRBJ2-6, the V gene TRBV5-1; 9 bases line up with TRBD1. The CDR3 spans 15 residues. Germline V lookup: CDR1 SGHRS, CDR2 YFSETQ. The trim removed 4 bases at V and 2 bases at J, leaving 1 base unmatched. DNA of the CDR3: TGCGCCAGCAGCGGGGACAGGGCTGGGGCCAACGTCCTGACTTTC. Encoded protein: CASSGDRAGANVLTF.

This sequence joins TRBV7-8 and TRBJ2-1; no clear D gene. Germline assignment: CDR1 SGHVS and CDR2 FQNEAQ. This CDR3 comprises 14 residues. Trimming pared 5 bases from V and 6 bases from J, leaving 14 bases between. The CDR3 DNA sequence: TGTGCCAGCAGCCTTGATACCCCTACCAATGAGCAGTTCTTC. Translating gives CASSLDTPTNEQFF.

The J gene is TRBJ2-4, the V gene TRBV11-2; D is possibly TRBD1 (5 bases). CDR1 is SGHAT and CDR2 is FQNNGV in the germline V gene. V lost 2 bases and J 1 base, leaving 12 bases between the germline ends. The CDR3 extends over 16 amino acids. The DNA for the CDR3 is TGTGCCAGCAGCTTAAGAAGGGGCTTGGCCAAAAACATTCAGTACTTC. It codes for CASSLRRGLAKNIQYF.

V and J are TRBV6-5 and TRBJ1-3, with D possibly being TRBD1 (6 bases). V dropped 6 bases and J dropped 1 base, with 13 bases sitting between them. Germline values: CDR1 MNHEY, CDR2 SVGAGI. The CDR3 length is 15 residues. CDR3 amino acids: CASRPARGSGNTIYF. The CDR3 DNA sequence: TGTGCCAGCAGGCCGGCCAGGGGTTCTGGAAACACCATATATTTT.